This TCR beta chain was found in a study of blood T cell repertoires in COVID-19. On the study more broadly: Sites across the United States, Italy and Spain contributed samples from acute and convalescent COVID-19.

CDR1 and CDR2 (germline): LNHNV, YYDKDF (reference sequence). V lost 5 bases and J 4 bases, leaving 12 bases between the germline ends. CDR3 length equals 14 residues. Data came from immunoSEQ multiplex PCR; TCRdb stores just in-frame clones and leaves some out. The table records 240,000 or so clones, approximately 83% of them present only once. The TCR comes from a man between 25 and 39 years old who had recovered from COVID-19. The sequencing sample was made of peripheral blood. The chain uses TRBV15 and TRBJ1-5, with a tentative D call TRBD1 (6 bases). The CDR3 nucleotides are TGTGCCACCAGCCCCCGGACAGCTAATCAGCCCCAGCATTTT. This translates into CATSPRTANQPQHF.